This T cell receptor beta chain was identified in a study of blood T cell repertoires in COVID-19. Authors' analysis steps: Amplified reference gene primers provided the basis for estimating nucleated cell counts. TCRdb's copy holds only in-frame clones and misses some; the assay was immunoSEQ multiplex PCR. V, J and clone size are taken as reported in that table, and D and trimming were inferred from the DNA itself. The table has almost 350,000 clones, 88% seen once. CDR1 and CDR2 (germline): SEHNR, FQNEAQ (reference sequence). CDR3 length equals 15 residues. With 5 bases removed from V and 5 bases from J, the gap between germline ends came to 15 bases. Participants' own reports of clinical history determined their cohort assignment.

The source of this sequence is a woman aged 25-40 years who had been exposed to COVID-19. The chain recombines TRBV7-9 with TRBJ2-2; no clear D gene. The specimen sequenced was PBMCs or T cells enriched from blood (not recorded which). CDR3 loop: CASSPPVSYTGELFF. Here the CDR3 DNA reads TGTGCCAGCAGCCCCCCCGTCTCTTATACCGGGGAGCTGTTTTTT.